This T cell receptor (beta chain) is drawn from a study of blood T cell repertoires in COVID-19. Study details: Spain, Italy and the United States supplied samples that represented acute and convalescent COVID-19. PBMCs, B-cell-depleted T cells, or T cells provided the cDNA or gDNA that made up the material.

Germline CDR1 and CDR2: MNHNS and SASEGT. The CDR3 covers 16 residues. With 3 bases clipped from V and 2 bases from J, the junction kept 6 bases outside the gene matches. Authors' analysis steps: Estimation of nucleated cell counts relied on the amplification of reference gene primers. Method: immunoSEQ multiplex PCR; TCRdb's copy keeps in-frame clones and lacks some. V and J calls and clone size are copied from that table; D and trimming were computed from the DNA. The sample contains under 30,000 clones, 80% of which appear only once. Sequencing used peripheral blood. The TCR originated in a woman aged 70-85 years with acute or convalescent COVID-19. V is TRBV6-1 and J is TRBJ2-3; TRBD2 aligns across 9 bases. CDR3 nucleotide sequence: TGTGCCAGCAGTGACCGCAGCGGGGGGTTCACAGATACGCAGTATTTT. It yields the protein CASSDRSGGFTDTQYF.